This TCR beta chain was profiled in a study of T cells in Graves' hyperthyroidism and ophthalmopathy. Background on the study: The authors collected peripheral blood at initial diagnosis, before any treatment.

Subjects aged 18 to 65 presented with newly diagnosed hyperthyroidism of less than 2 months' duration. Each diagnosis was grounded in clinical symptoms, serum thyroxine and TRAb, thyroid ultrasound, and orbital computed tomography. The CDR3 spans 13 residues. Germline CDR1 reads MGHRA; CDR2 reads YSYEKL. Trimming left V 2 bases short and J 2 bases short, with 7 bases between. Whole-study findings and limits: Prediction of ophthalmopathy progression came a median approximately 6 months pre-onset.

RNA transcripts yielded amplified TCR beta CDR3 regions. RT-PCR in the first round (using the HTBI primer set) targeted the TCR CDR3. TCRdb redid the calling of the multiplex PCR reads with MiXCR, one entry per CDR3 protein. The repertoire has under 700,000 distinct CDR3 sequences, around 15% of them found once; the top ten carry approximately 20%. On this clonotype itself: What it binds is not known.

Source material: blood. The chain couples TRBV4-1 to TRBJ2-7; D is undetermined. This receptor was taken from a woman aged 18-29 years with Graves' hyperthyroidism. This CDR3 is CASSQSITYEQYF. CDR3 DNA: TGCGCCAGCAGCCAATCTATAACCTACGAGCAGTACTTC.